This TCR beta chain was identified during a study of spatial heterogeneity in lung cancer (dated by TCRdb to the late 2010s). Regarding the complete study: The donors were some 70 patients from the lung TRACERx cohort who had early-stage, untreated non-small cell lung cancer. At surgery, both alpha and beta chains were TCR-sequenced in over 200 tumor regions, fewer than 80 matched nontumor lung samples and a few dozen PBMC samples. Follow-up PBMC samples were sequenced whenever available, with a median time to follow-up of approximately two years after resection. In the raw uncorrected reads, each unique combination of TCR and UMI appeared more than ten times on average. Beta-chain transcripts were consistently detected in greater numbers than alpha-chain transcripts, which likely reflects a higher abundance of beta-chain transcripts. In non-small cell lung cancer, the study made a quantitative comparison of TCR alpha and beta repertoires among multiple tumor regions, matched nontumor lung and blood. The study linked features of the TCR repertoire to counts of nonsynonymous mutations, which were determined by whole-exome sequencing of tumor tissue.

According to the study, the label for this sample's time point signals: blood at routine non-recurrence follow-up after resection. Whole RNA extracted from tumor and nontumor lung tissue, or from cryopreserved PBMC samples, was used for TCR sequencing without cell sorting. Patients were selected for TCR sequencing only if sufficient RNA was available from at least two tumor regions. This clonotype was picked up many times. This clone's antigen is unknown. No much larger clone exists at a distance of one base, and base qualities are not known. Libraries were built with 5' RACE. Instrument on record: NextSeq 500. The TCR library protocol attached a unique molecular identifier to each TCR cDNA molecule to allow correction of PCR and sequencing errors. The authors' analysis ran thus. TCR identification, UMI-based error correction and CDR3 extraction were performed with Decombinator tools. Expanded TCRs were defined as those above a frequency of 2 per 1,000, corresponding to the top 1% of the tumor frequency distribution. Each repertoire was subsampled 100 times to 5,000 TCRs, after which Renyi diversity was computed with the R vegan package. CDR3 similarity networks were built from amino acid triplet string-kernel similarity, with CDR3s being connected when pairwise similarity was above 0.82. TCRdb ran its own pipeline on the public reads, namely fastp trimming at Q25 and MiXCR clone calling, and kept in-frame beta chains. Records with the same CDR3 protein are collapsed into one entry carrying the most frequent genes and DNA. TCRdb, not the authors, supplied the V and J calls. The sample profile shows about 52,000 distinct CDR3 sequences; roughly 7.4% of them were found once. The ten largest clones capture 35% of the sample.

From the cysteine through the phenylalanine, the CDR3 covers 15 amino acids. The kept DNA is CDR3 alone, 45 bases in frame from the first base. Here V drops 4 bases and J drops 7 bases, and the junction holds 5 bases not matched to any gene. Looking up the germline V gene yields CDR1 SGHVS and CDR2 FQNEAQ. The full study reports these points: Ubiquitous expanded tumor TCRs were found in blood more often at tumor resection than at routine follow-up. Comparisons of baseline and follow-up blood repertoires included only around 15 patients. Additional single-cell paired TCR alpha and beta sequencing was considered necessary to confirm, at a functional level, the hypothesis that regional TCRs recognize regional mutations.

The clonotype was recovered from a female donor with early-stage non-small cell lung cancer. This material consisted of PBMCs, taken at follow-up. The rearranged chain carries TRBV7-8 and TRBJ2-1, and 12 junctional nucleotides match TRBD2. The nucleotide sequence is TGTGCCAGCAGCTCCCTAGCGGGGGGGCTGAATGAGCAGTTCTTC. Translated, this is CASSSLAGGLNEQFF.